This T cell receptor beta chain was retrieved from a study of vaccination and CD4 T cells after COVID-19. Documented treatment: approximately 9-day PBMC culture with coronavirus spike peptide pools or control peptides (ViraFEST assay). On this clonotype: The antigen remains undetermined.

Once obtained from cultured CD4+ T cells, the DNA was sequenced using the Oncomine TCR Beta short-read assay. TCRdb reanalysed the PCR reads using MiXCR and keeps one entry per CDR3 protein. This table holds 20,000 or so distinct CDR3 sequences, roughly 37% found once. The source was CD4+ T cells from blood, cultured in vitro, collected before SARS-CoV-2 vaccination. The receptor's source is a human donor who received a COVID-19 vaccine.

In nucleotides, the CDR3 is TGTGCCAGTATGGAACAGGGCACCTCGAACACTGAAGCTTTCTTT. Its protein product is CASMEQGTSNTEAFF. The chain joins TRBV19 to TRBJ1-1; a possible D gene is TRBD1 (6 bases). Germline CDR1 and CDR2: LNHDA and SQIVND (reference sequence). V was trimmed by 7 bases and J by 1 base, leaving 16 bases between them. CDR3 length: 15 residues.